This TCR beta chain was profiled in a study of regulatory T cells in long-lasting Graves disease. Overall study findings and caveats: Owing to a sample size that was small, accuracy may have been reduced. TRBV28 was favored in persistent disease, as were TRBJ1-2 and TRBJ2-5.

CDR3-region Arm-PCR and iRepertoire HTBI primers produced the TCR beta libraries. TCRdb reprocessed the multiplex PCR reads via MiXCR and lists one record per CDR3 protein. The sample comprises 320,000 or so distinct CDR3 sequences, more than 15% of which are singletons, and 35% to 45% rests with the top ten. CDR1 and CDR2 (germline): GTSNPN, SVGIG (reference sequence). The CDR3 spans 14 residues. The germline V and J ends were trimmed by 4 bases and 5 bases, with 18 bases remaining between them. Time point indicated: newly diagnosed GD, antithyroid drugs for less than 3 months. RNA from PBMCs was the source of the TCR library. Patients were enrolled at an endocrinology department in Xi'an, China. EDTA tubes received approximately 9.8 milliliters of drawn peripheral blood. With respect to this clonotype: Antigen specificity is unknown.

The material was peripheral blood mononuclear cells (PBMCs), obtained at new diagnosis, from a patient treated with antithyroid drugs. This TCR derives from a female donor with Graves disease. The chain combines TRBV30 with TRBJ2-7; a weak D match, TRBD2 (7 bases). CDR3 residues: CAWKRRGRPDEQYF. CDR3 bases: TGTGCCTGGAAAAGGCGGGGGCGCCCGGACGAGCAGTACTTC.